What follows are 14 T cell receptor beta chains derived from one specimen sequenced in a study of lymphopenia after photon versus proton radiotherapy (dated by TCRdb to between 2017 and 2020). Libraries were constructed by the immunoSEQ multiplex PCR assay. TCRdb holds this immuneACCESS table with in-frame rearrangements only. Some clones are missing; in checked studies, unresolved V genes explain under half, and the rest has no known cause. Here the sample has roughly 30,000 clones; 94% occur a single time. The ten biggest clones cover around 0.72% of the sample. The material sequenced was peripheral blood, taken from a patient treated with photon-based radiotherapy. Every receptor here comes from a woman aged 50 to 60 with cholangiocarcinoma.

The chain carries TRBV10-3 and TRBJ2-1; 8 bases are shared with TRBD2. The CDR3 consists of 14 residues. The V gene's germline CDR1 is ENHRY and CDR2 SYGVKD. The J segment lost 7 bases and the V segment lost 4 bases, leaving 6 bases of the junction unmatched. CDR3 nucleotides: TGTGCCATCAGTGGTGGCGGGGGGTGGAATGAGCAGTTCTTC. It translates to CAISGGGGWNEQFF.

J is TRBJ2-2 and V is TRBV7-9, with 7 nucleotides matching TRBD1. The CDR3 is made up of 15 amino acids. The trim removed 6 bases at V and 3 bases at J, leaving 7 bases unmatched. Germline V gene lookup returns CDR1 SEHNR and CDR2 FQNEAQ (reference sequence). The CDR3 reads CASRRQGWDTGELFF. The DNA for the CDR3 is TGTGCCAGCAGGCGACAGGGATGGGACACCGGGGAGCTGTTTTTT.

This sequence joins TRBV5-1 and TRBJ2-3; D possibly corresponds to TRBD1 (6 bases). Trimming left V 4 bases short and J 0 bases short, with 9 bases between. This CDR3 spans 14 amino acids. From germline, CDR1 is SGHRS and CDR2 YFSETQ. The CDR3 region has the DNA TGCGCCAGCAGCCCAACAGGGAGCACAGATACGCAGTATTTT. Translated, it gives CASSPTGSTDTQYF.

The chain links TRBV6-5 to TRBJ1-5, with a weak D call TRBD1 (6 bases). V shed 6 bases and J shed 0 bases, with 12 bases lying between them. The CDR3 is 15 residues long. Germline V lookup: CDR1 MNHEY, CDR2 SVGAGI. The CDR3 sequence is CASSLGQYSNQPQHF. In nucleotides, the CDR3 is TGTGCCAGCAGCCTAGGACAGTATAGCAATCAGCCCCAGCATTTT.

This chain uses TRBV7-9 with TRBJ2-5, with 8 positions matching TRBD1. Trimming took 4 bases from V and 4 from J; bases not matched to a gene: 5. CDR1 and CDR2 (germline): SEHNR, FQNEAQ (reference sequence). This CDR3 region has 14 residues. The CDR3 protein is CASSYGQGPETQYF. CDR3 in DNA: TGTGCCAGCAGCTATGGACAGGGCCCAGAGACCCAGTACTTC.

The rearrangement links TRBV6-6 to TRBJ2-3, with TRBD1 as a possible D gene (5 bases). V lost 7 bases, J lost 5 bases, and 13 bases lay in between. In germline, CDR1 is MNHNY, CDR2 SVGAGI (reference sequence). The length of the CDR3 is 13 residues. CDR3 sequence: CASTRSREDTQYF. The CDR3 nucleotides read TGTGCCAGCACTCGGTCCAGGGAAGATACGCAGTATTTT.

This clone was seen a single time. The DNA of the CDR3 is TGCGCCAGCAGCCACTCCCCTGGTCAGGGTAGGAGGGATGGCTACACCTTC. Translating it yields CASSHSPGQGRRDGYTF. The rearrangement uses TRBV4-3 and TRBJ1-2, with D perhaps TRBD1 (5 bases). This CDR3 is 17 amino acids long. V lost 3 bases and J lost 6, with 23 bases in between. Germline CDR1 is LGHNA and CDR2 is YSLEER.

The rearrangement uses TRBV9 and TRBJ1-3; D is possibly TRBD1 (5 bases). This CDR3 is 16 amino acids long. Germline V gene sequence: CDR1 SGDLS, CDR2 YYNGEE. The germline V and J ends were trimmed by 0 bases and 2 bases, with 12 bases remaining between them. In nucleotides, the CDR3 is TGTGCCAGCAGCGTAGCTGGGGCGGTGACTGGAAACACCATATATTTT. As protein: CASSVAGAVTGNTIYF.

The CDR3 DNA is TGTGCCAGCCATCAATCGGGGAGGGGGGCTTTCTTT. Its protein is CASHQSGRGAFF. The rearrangement joins TRBV28 to TRBJ1-1; TRBD1 is a possible D gene (6 bases). Between the trimmed V and J ends, which lost 8 bases and 11 bases, there was a span of 18 bases. Per germline, CDR1 MDHEN and CDR2 SYDVKM. The CDR3 extends over 12 amino acids.

The chain is built from TRBV5-1 and TRBJ2-2, with D perhaps being TRBD1 or TRBD2 (5 bases each). Per the germline V gene, CDR1 is SGHRS and CDR2 is YFSETQ. V shed 0 bases and J shed 5 bases, with 11 bases lying between them. The CDR3 consists of 15 residues. CDR3 nucleotides: TGCGCCAGCAGCTTGGAGAGAGGGGCGACCGGGGAGCTGTTTTTT. Translation gives CASSLERGATGELFF.

This chain uses TRBV7-9 with TRBJ2-5; no reliable D call. Germline values: CDR1 SEHNR, CDR2 FQNEAQ (reference sequence). The CDR3 sequence is 16 residues long. Trimming left V 7 bases short and J 5 bases short, with 23 bases between. The CDR3: CASTLAPRGWDETQYF. The CDR3 DNA reads as TGTGCCAGCACCTTGGCCCCTAGAGGATGGGATGAGACCCAGTACTTC.

This chain uses TRBV5-6 with TRBJ1-5; a possible D gene is TRBD1 (6 bases). With 3 bases removed from V and 2 bases from J, the gap between germline ends came to 15 bases. CDR1 is SGHDT and CDR2 is YYEEEE in the germline V gene. The CDR3 is 16 residues long. The DNA for the CDR3 is TGTGCCAGCAGCTGGGGGCGGGGAGTCGGCAATCAGCCCCAGCATTTT. Its translation is CASSWGRGVGNQPQHF.

The rearrangement links TRBV5-1 to TRBJ1-2, with 8 bases fitting TRBD1. The CDR3 totals 14 residues. CDR1 SGHRS and CDR2 YFSETQ come from the germline V gene. V lost 4 bases and J lost 2; bases outside the gene matches: 4. CDR3: CASSDTGGNYGYTF. The CDR3 DNA reads as TGCGCCAGCAGCGACACAGGGGGGAACTATGGCTACACCTTC.

The chain has TRBV5-6 and TRBJ2-1; D perhaps matches TRBD1 (6 bases). Between the trimmed V and J ends, which lost 0 bases and 10 bases, there was a span of 8 bases. The CDR3 is 12 residues long. Germline CDR1 is SGHDT and CDR2 is YYEEEE. The CDR3 nucleotides are TGTGCCAGCAGCTTGGGGGGGACAGAGCAGTTCTTC. The encoded protein is CASSLGGTEQFF.